The rows below give T cell receptor beta chains drawn from one sample of a study of cytomegalovirus exposure and HLA in healthy donors. TCRdb's copy holds only in-frame clones and misses some; the assay was immunoSEQ multiplex PCR. The data show about 130,000 clones, with approximately 80% seen just once and roughly 2.3% held by the top ten. Sequencing was performed on PBMCs. The receptors come from a man between 25 and 39 years old in good health and CMV-seronegative. The CDR3 runs from the conserved cysteine through the conserved F or W. D genes are given only for firm matches. Size is omitted from some rows. Given values are once, few, many or a class for expanded clones.

size	D	J	V	CDR3	DNA
once	TRBD1	TRBJ1-1	TRBV5-1	CASSRDRGRNTEAFF	TGCGCCAGCAGCAGGGACAGGGGGCGGAACACTGAAGCTTTCTTT
NA	TRBD1	TRBJ1-4	TRBV5-8	CASSLDRTGGHATNEKLFF	TGTGCCAGCAGCTTGGACCGGACAGGGGGTCATGCAACTAATGAAAAACTGTTTTTT
once	NA	TRBJ2-7	TRBV12-5	CASGAVAGQSYEQYF	TGTGCTAGTGGGGCCGTTGCGGGACAGAGCTACGAGCAGTACTTC
NA	TRBD1	TRBJ2-4	TRBV6-6	CASTLLRDSFQYF	TGTGCCAGCACTCTACTCCGGGACAGCTTTCAGTACTTC
NA	TRBD2	TRBJ2-5	TRBV28	CASSRPGLAGETQYF	TGTGCCAGCAGTCGCCCGGGACTAGCGGGCGAGACCCAGTACTTC
NA	NA	TRBJ2-7	TRBV5-1	CASSLSGTSSYEQYF	TGCGCCAGCAGCTTGAGCGGAACGAGCTCCTACGAGCAGTACTTC
NA	NA	TRBJ1-5	TRBV7-9	CASSPDYDNQPQHF	TGTGCCAGCAGCCCCGACTATGACAATCAGCCCCAGCATTTT
NA	TRBD2	TRBJ2-1	TRBV5-1	CASSLTSGRVGNEQFF	TGCGCCAGCAGCTTAACTAGCGGGAGAGTGGGGAATGAGCAGTTCTTC
NA	NA	TRBJ1-2	TRBV9	CASSLQDNYGYTF	TGTGCCAGCAGCTTACAGGATAACTATGGCTACACCTTC
NA	NA	TRBJ1-2	TRBV18	CASSNYLTGTF	TGTGCCAGCTCGAATTACCTGACGGGCACCTTC
NA	NA	TRBJ2-3	TRBV7-9	CASSAAGTDTQYF	TGTGCCAGCAGCGCGGCAGGCACAGATACGCAGTATTTT
NA	NA	TRBJ1-6	TRBV4-1	CASNRVGGDNSPLHF	TGCGCCTCCAATCGTGTGGGTGGAGATAATTCACCCCTCCACTTT
NA	NA	TRBJ1-2	TRBV28	CASSLTAYGYTF	TGTGCCAGCAGTTTAACAGCCTATGGCTACACCTTC
NA	NA	TRBJ2-2	TRBV19	CASTPRRLTGELFF	TGTGCCAGTACTCCGAGGCGATTGACCGGGGAGCTGTTTTTT
NA	NA	TRBJ2-3	TRBV30	CAWSVRLATQYF	TGTGCCTGGAGTGTACGGCTAGCAACGCAGTATTTT
NA	NA	TRBJ1-1	TRBV28	CASRAYRVAFF	TGTGCCAGCAGGGCTTACAGGGTTGCTTTCTTT
NA	TRBD2	TRBJ2-1	TRBV27	CASRVAGATWYEQFF	TGTGCCAGCAGAGTAGCGGGTGCTACTTGGTATGAGCAGTTCTTC
NA	TRBD1	TRBJ2-7	TRBV4-1	CASSPQNRQGTYEQYF	TGCGCCAGCAGCCCGCAAAACAGACAGGGGACCTACGAGCAGTACTTC
NA	NA	TRBJ2-7	TRBV5-1	CASSSRRGYEQYF	TGCGCCAGCAGCTCTCGGAGGGGCTACGAGCAGTACTTC
NA	NA	TRBJ2-1	TRBV5-1	CASSLDTSYNEQFF	TGCGCCAGCAGCCTCGACACCTCCTACAATGAGCAGTTCTTC
NA	NA	TRBJ2-2	TRBV6-5	CASRTKGGSTGELFF	TGTGCCAGCAGAACGAAAGGTGGGAGCACCGGGGAGCTGTTTTTT
NA	NA	TRBJ1-2	TRBV30	CAWSVGGGYTF	TGTGCCTGGAGTGTAGGAGGGGGCTACACCTTC
NA	NA	TRBJ1-2	TRBV30	CAWSAGTTNRGYTF	TGTGCCTGGAGTGCAGGAACAACGAACAGAGGCTACACCTTC
NA	NA	TRBJ2-3	TRBV5-1	CASSLEDLHTDTQYF	TGCGCCAGCAGCTTGGAGGACTTACACACAGATACGCAGTATTTT
NA	NA	TRBJ2-7	TRBV18	CASSPQEPGSSYEQYF	TGTGCCAGCTCACCACAAGAACCGGGAAGCTCCTACGAGCAGTACTTC
NA	NA	TRBJ2-1	TRBV6-4	CAARPRLDSNEQFF	TGTGCCGCTAGACCACGACTGGACTCTAATGAGCAGTTCTTC
NA	TRBD2	TRBJ2-7	TRBV27	CASSTGLAVYEQYF	TGTGCCAGCAGTACTGGACTAGCGGTCTACGAGCAGTACTTC
NA	TRBD2	TRBJ2-7	TRBV6-5	CASSPYPGGGYEQYF	TGTGCCAGCAGTCCGTACCCGGGGGGGGGCTACGAGCAGTACTTC
NA	TRBD2	TRBJ2-1	TRBV4-1	CASSQVAGVSYNEQFF	TGCGCCAGCAGCCAAGTAGCGGGAGTCTCCTACAATGAGCAGTTCTTC
NA	NA	TRBJ1-1	TRBV28	CASSLELNTEAFF	TGTGCCAGCAGTTTAGAGTTGAACACTGAAGCTTTCTTT
once	TRBD2	TRBJ2-2	TRBV11-3	CASRPGGGRSGELFF	TGTGCCAGCAGGCCGGGGGGAGGGCGGTCCGGGGAGCTGTTTTTT
NA	NA	TRBJ2-5	TRBV25-1	CASTPGHSIVETQYF	TGTGCCAGCACCCCGGGACACAGTATTGTAGAGACCCAGTACTTC
NA	NA	TRBJ1-5	TRBV28	CASRTNQPQHF	TGTGCCAGCAGAACTAATCAGCCCCAGCATTTT
few	NA	TRBJ2-5	TRBV5-4	CASSLQGSQETQYF	TGTGCCAGCAGTTTACAGGGTTCCCAAGAGACCCAGTACTTC
NA	NA	TRBJ1-1	TRBV27	CASTQYGGNTEAFF	TGTGCCAGCACCCAATACGGCGGTAACACTGAAGCTTTCTTT
NA	NA	TRBJ1-1	TRBV10-3	CAIKPGTGEAFF	TGTGCCATCAAACCGGGAACAGGGGAAGCTTTCTTT
once	NA	TRBJ1-2	TRBV6-1	CASSVVTGSDGYTF	TGTGCCAGCAGTGTCGTGACAGGATCAGACGGCTACACCTTC
once	TRBD1	TRBJ2-7	TRBV25-1	CASSEYGGTGRYEQYF	TGTGCCAGCAGTGAATATGGGGGGACAGGGCGCTACGAGCAGTACTTC
NA	TRBD2	TRBJ2-7	TRBV5-1	CASRYLAAFYEQYF	TGCGCCAGCAGATATCTAGCGGCTTTCTACGAGCAGTACTTC
NA	NA	TRBJ2-3	TRBV18	CASSPGLSTDTQYF	TGTGCCAGCTCACCGGGCCTTAGCACAGATACGCAGTATTTT
NA	TRBD1	TRBJ1-1	TRBV28	CASRSGQGGSEAFF	TGTGCCAGCAGGTCGGGACAGGGAGGTTCTGAAGCTTTCTTT
NA	NA	TRBJ2-7	TRBV18	CASSPPWASEQYF	TGTGCCAGCTCACCACCGTGGGCCAGCGAGCAGTACTTC
NA	NA	TRBJ2-7	TRBV27	CASSLSPVSYEQYF	TGTGCCAGCAGTTTATCGCCAGTCTCCTACGAGCAGTACTTC
NA	TRBD2	TRBJ2-1	TRBV7-9	CASSLGVGAGERRDEQFF	TGTGCCAGCAGCTTAGGGGTAGGGGCGGGAGAGAGACGGGATGAGCAGTTCTTC
NA	TRBD1	TRBJ2-7	TRBV28	CATTGTGVYEQYF	TGTGCCACTACCGGGACAGGGGTTTACGAGCAGTACTTC
NA	NA	TRBJ1-1	TRBV7-2	CASRPGHLNTEAFF	TGTGCCAGCAGGCCCGGACACTTGAACACTGAAGCTTTCTTT
NA	NA	TRBJ2-3	TRBV19	CASTGRRSTDTQYF	TGTGCCAGTACGGGAAGGCGCAGCACAGATACGCAGTATTTT
NA	TRBD2	TRBJ2-3	TRBV5-1	CASSPFWTSGDTDTQYF	TGCGCCAGCAGCCCTTTCTGGACTAGCGGGGACACAGATACGCAGTATTTT
NA	TRBD2	TRBJ2-3	TRBV12-5	CASGLGLAGSTDTQYF	TGTGCTAGTGGTTTGGGACTAGCGGGTAGCACAGATACGCAGTATTTT